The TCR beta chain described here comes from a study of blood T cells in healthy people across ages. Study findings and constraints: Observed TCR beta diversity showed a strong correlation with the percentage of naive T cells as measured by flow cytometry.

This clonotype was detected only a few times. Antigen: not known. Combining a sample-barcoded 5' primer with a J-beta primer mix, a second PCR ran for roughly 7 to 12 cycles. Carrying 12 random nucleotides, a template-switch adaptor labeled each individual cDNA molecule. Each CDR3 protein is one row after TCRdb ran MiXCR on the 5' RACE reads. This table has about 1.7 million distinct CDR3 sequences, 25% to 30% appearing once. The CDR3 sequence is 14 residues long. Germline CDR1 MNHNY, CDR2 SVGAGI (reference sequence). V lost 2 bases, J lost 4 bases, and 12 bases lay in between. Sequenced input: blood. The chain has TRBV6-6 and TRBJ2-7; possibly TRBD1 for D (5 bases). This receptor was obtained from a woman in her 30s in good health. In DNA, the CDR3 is TGTGCCAGCAGTTACGGACAAGACACGTACGAGCAGTACTTC. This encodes CASSYGQDTYEQYF.